The 26 T cell receptor beta chains in this list originate from one sample, sequenced in a study of CD8+ T cells in alopecia areata. Treatment noted: oral pan-JAK inhibitor, 5-10 mg twice daily. Following extraction, RNA underwent reverse transcription to cDNA, which served as the sequencing template. The data were produced by immunoSEQ multiplex PCR, yet TCRdb's version contains in-frame clones alone and is incomplete. This sample carries about 100,000 clones, just under 60% of them seen once, and the ten largest clones take over 15%. Sample: CD8+ T cells sorted from blood, taken at week 56, from a patient treated with tofacitinib. These TCRs come from a human donor with alopecia areata.

This clone was observed a handful of times. Other DNA sequences in this specimen translate into the identical CDR3. The rearrangement links TRBV7-9 to TRBJ2-5; D is undetermined. Looked up from germline, CDR1 is SEHNR and CDR2 is FQNEAQ (reference sequence). The V gene lost 5 bases and the J gene lost 1 base, with 8 bases spanning the gap. This CDR3 comprises 13 residues. CDR3 region: CASSPRLQETQYF. CDR3 bases: TGTGCCAGCAGCCCACGCCTCCAAGAGACCCAGTACTTC.

The chain uses TRBV7-8 and TRBJ1-1, with 7 bases lining up with TRBD1. The germline V gene encodes CDR1 SGHVS and CDR2 FQNEAQ. The ends lost 3 bases at V and 3 bases at J; junction bases unmatched: 4. This CDR3 contains 14 residues. Here the CDR3 DNA reads TGTGCCAGCAGCTTCCAGGGGGGTTACACTGAAGCTTTCTTT. This gives the protein CASSFQGGYTEAFF. Supplemented by reference TRBV7-8 and TRBJ1-1, the full variable domain reads GAGVSQSPRYKVAKRGQDVALRCDPISGHVSLFWYQQALGQGPEFLTYFQNEAQLDKSGLPSDRFFAERPEGSVSTLKIQRTQQEDSAVYLCASSFQGGYTEAFFGQGTRLTVV.

The chain links TRBV4-2 to TRBJ1-1; a weak D match, TRBD1 (6 bases). The CDR3 consists of 14 residues. Deletions cut 1 base from V and 6 bases from J, with 12 bases between. Germline V gene data show CDR1 as LGHNA and CDR2 as YNFKEQ. CDR3 nucleotide sequence: TGTGCCAGCAGCCAAGTAATGGGGGGCCCTGAAGCTTTCTTT. This encodes CASSQVMGGPEAFF.

About this clone: Other DNA sequences in this sample translate to the same CDR3. The chain recombines TRBV9 with TRBJ2-7, with 10 bases matching TRBD1. Looked up from germline, CDR1 is SGDLS and CDR2 is YYNGEE. The CDR3 totals 14 residues. V was pared by 0 bases and J by 3 bases, with 0 bases of the junction left unmatched. This chain's CDR3 is CASSVGDRGYEQYF. The CDR3 DNA is TGTGCCAGCAGCGTAGGGGACAGGGGCTACGAGCAGTACTTC.

This clone occurred a few times. The V call is TRBV27, the J call TRBJ2-1; D gene uncertain. The CDR3 sequence is 11 residues long. Germline loops: CDR1 MNHEY, CDR2 SMNVEV (reference sequence). Trimming took 3 bases from V and 11 from J, leaving 8 bases between them. CDR3 sequence (DNA): TGTGCCAGCAGTTTCCGCTCAAAGCAGTTCTTC. Translating it yields CASSFRSKQFF.

CDR3: CASSPPDSYEQYF. CDR3 sequence (DNA): TGTGCCAGCTCACCACCGGACAGCTACGAGCAGTACTTC. This chain uses TRBV18 with TRBJ2-7; maybe TRBD1 (6 bases). The CDR3 totals 13 residues. The V and J ends lost 0 bases and 3 bases respectively, with 6 bases between them. The germline V gene encodes CDR1 KGHSH and CDR2 LQKENI.

The chain has TRBV19 and TRBJ2-7; D ambiguous. The germline V gene encodes CDR1 LNHDA and CDR2 SQIVND (reference sequence). The CDR3 contains 13 residues. Trimming took 3 bases from V and 3 from J, leaving 9 bases between them. The CDR3 DNA reads TGTGCCAGTAGTATCGTCCCTAACTACGAGCAGTACTTC. Translation gives CASSIVPNYEQYF.

This clone appeared a few times. The chain is built from TRBV9 and TRBJ1-2; D is uncertain. Germline V lookup: CDR1 SGDLS, CDR2 YYNGEE. The CDR3 totals 13 residues. The V and J ends lost 2 bases and 2 bases respectively, with 7 bases between them. CDR3 loop: CASSVDGNYGYTF. CDR3 DNA: TGTGCCAGCAGCGTGGACGGAAACTATGGCTACACCTTC.

This clone was found once. This sequence joins TRBV9 and TRBJ1-6; D may be TRBD1 (5 bases). The CDR3 runs to 16 residues. Deletions cut 4 bases from V and 7 bases from J, with 18 bases between. The germline CDR1 and CDR2 sequences are SGDLS and YYNGEE. This chain's CDR3 is CASSPSGGGTNSPLHF. DNA of the CDR3: TGTGCCAGCAGCCCCTCGGGTGGGGGAACCAATTCACCCCTCCACTTT. Full variable domain (rest looked up from reference TRBV9 and TRBJ1-6): DSGVTQTPKHLITATGQRVTLRCSPRSGDLSVYWYQQSLDQGLQFLIQYYNGEERAKGNILERFSAQQFPDLHSELNLSSLELGDSALYFCASSPSGGGTNSPLHFGNGTRLTVT.

This clone came up once. This chain joins TRBV13 and TRBJ1-3; D not resolved. With 4 bases removed from V and 1 base from J, the gap between germline ends came to 8 bases. Germline V CDR1 and CDR2: PRHDT, FYEKMQ (reference sequence). CDR3 length: 14 residues. CDR3 residues: CASSSLVSGNTIYF. DNA for the CDR3: TGTGCCAGCAGCTCCCTTGTGTCTGGAAACACCATATATTTT.

This clone was recorded a few times. The CDR3 DNA reads as TGTGCCAGCAGTGAAAAGGGGGCAGACTATGGCTACACCTTC. Its protein product is CASSEKGADYGYTF. V is TRBV6-4 and J is TRBJ1-2, with 7 bases fitting TRBD1. CDR3 length: 14 residues. V was clipped by 3 bases and J by 3 bases; unmatched bases: 4. Per germline, CDR1 MRHNA and CDR2 SNTAGT.

The rearrangement joins TRBV30 to TRBJ2-7; TRBD1 is a possible D gene (5 bases). Germline loops: CDR1 GTSNPN, CDR2 SVGIG (reference sequence). V gave up 5 bases and J gave up 1 base, with 6 bases separating them. CDR3 length equals 11 residues. The CDR3 region is CAWDSSYEQYF. CDR3 coding DNA: TGTGCCTGGGACAGTTCCTACGAGCAGTACTTC.

The chain couples TRBV9 to TRBJ2-7, with D uncertain. CDR3 length equals 11 residues. Per germline, CDR1 SGDLS and CDR2 YYNGEE. Trimming removed 4 bases from V and 6 bases from J, with 8 bases in between. The CDR3 protein is CASSNGVEQYF. CDR3 nucleotides: TGTGCCAGCAGCAATGGGGTCGAGCAGTACTTC.

The CDR3 nucleotides are TGTGCCAGCAGGGAGGCTAGCGGGGGAATTAGCTCCTACAATGAGCAGTTCTTC. Protein product: CASREASGGISSYNEQFF. The chain is built from TRBV2 and TRBJ2-1; 10 positions match TRBD2. CDR1 and CDR2 from the germline V gene are SNHLY and FYNNEI. The CDR3 has 18 amino acids. With 6 bases clipped from V and 0 bases from J, the junction kept 11 bases outside the gene matches.

This clone was observed a single time. The V call is TRBV5-8, the J call TRBJ1-5; 7 bases map to TRBD1. Germline values: CDR1 SGHTS, CDR2 YDEGEE. V shed 4 bases and J 0 bases; nucleotides not matched to a gene: 10. This CDR3 spans 17 amino acids. This chain's CDR3 is CASSPGTAFNSNQPQHF. In DNA, the CDR3 is TGTGCCAGCAGCCCCGGGACAGCATTTAATAGCAATCAGCCCCAGCATTTT.

This clone was seen only a few times. The rearrangement uses TRBV21-1 and TRBJ2-5; the table's D gene call, TRBD1, was not cross checked with the DNA. TRBV21-1 is designated a pseudogene. CDR3 size: 18 residues. The CDR3 is CASSKVAVAGEERETQYF. In nucleotides, the CDR3 is TGTGCCAGCAGCAAAGTTGCGGTGGCAGGGGAAGAAAGAGAGACCCAGTACTTC.

The chain recombines TRBV18 with TRBJ2-1; 9 bases are shared with TRBD1. The CDR3 spans 14 residues. V shed 3 bases and J 8 bases; nucleotides not matched to a gene: 5. Germline V gene sequence: CDR1 KGHSH, CDR2 LQKENI. The CDR3 here is CASSPVDRGDEQFF. DNA of the CDR3: TGTGCCAGCTCACCCGTGGACAGGGGCGATGAGCAGTTCTTC.

This sequence joins TRBV4-1 and TRBJ1-5, with no clear D. V lost 1 base to trimming and J lost 0 bases, with 16 bases between them. Germline values: CDR1 MGHRA, CDR2 YSYEKL. The CDR3 has 18 residues. The CDR3 nucleotides read TGCGCCAGCAGCCAAGTAGGCCTGCTGGTTCATAGCAATCAGCCCCAGCATTTT. Protein: CASSQVGLLVHSNQPQHF.

There are a few counts of this clone. This chain joins TRBV4-1 and TRBJ2-3; D might be TRBD1 or TRBD2, each matching 5 bases. The CDR3 sequence is 11 residues long. Germline CDR1 reads MGHRA; CDR2 reads YSYEKL. Trimming took 4 bases from V and 6 from J, leaving 5 bases between them. CDR3 coding DNA: TGCGCCAGCAGCCGGGGGGATACGCAGTATTTT. It encodes CASSRGDTQYF.

The chain couples TRBV4-1 to TRBJ1-1; D may be TRBD1 (6 bases). The CDR3 spans 15 residues. Germline V gene data show CDR1 as MGHRA and CDR2 as YSYEKL. V lost 0 bases and J 7 bases, leaving 15 bases between the germline ends. CDR3 nucleotide sequence: TGCGCCAGCAGCCAAGATGCAGGGGCCGGGAGTGAAGCTTTCTTT. This encodes CASSQDAGAGSEAFF.

The table lists this clone with a few counts. The V gene is TRBV7-9, the J gene TRBJ1-1, with 7 bases that match TRBD1. This CDR3 region has 15 residues. With 5 bases clipped from V and 4 bases from J, the junction kept 10 bases outside the gene matches. Germline V gene sequence: CDR1 SEHNR, CDR2 FQNEAQ (reference sequence). The CDR3 loop reads CASSPGTAGSTEAFF. The CDR3 nucleotides are TGTGCCAGCAGCCCTGGGACAGCGGGAAGCACTGAAGCTTTCTTT.

This clone was seen more than once but under ten times. V is TRBV30 and J is TRBJ2-1; D is ambiguous. Trimming took off 3 bases at V and 5 bases at J, with 8 bases between the two ends. The germline V gene has CDR1 GTSNPN and CDR2 SVGIG (reference sequence). The CDR3 is made up of 12 amino acids. The CDR3 DNA reads TGTGCCTGGAGGAGGACGGACAATGAGCAGTTCTTC. Its translation: CAWRRTDNEQFF.

This clone has more than one count but fewer than ten. This chain uses TRBV5-1 with TRBJ1-4; TRBD1 aligns across 8 bases. CDR3 size: 15 residues. With 4 bases clipped from V and 7 bases from J, the junction kept 9 bases outside the gene matches. In germline, CDR1 is SGHRS, CDR2 YFSETQ. For the CDR3, the DNA is TGCGCCAGCAGCCGTAGGACAGGGATGAGTGAAAAACTGTTTTTT. Protein product: CASSRRTGMSEKLFF. The full variable domain, completed using reference TRBV5-1 and TRBJ1-4, is KAGVTQTPRYLIKTRGQQVTLSCSPISGHRSVSWYQQTPGQGLQFLFEYFSETQRNKGNFPGRFSGRQFSNSRSEMNVSTLELGDSALYLCASSRRTGMSEKLFFGSGTQLSVL.

This clone has just one count. The gene calls are TRBV10-3 and TRBJ1-2; D remains ambiguous. The CDR3 contains 10 residues. Germline V gives CDR1 ENHRY, CDR2 SYGVKD. The ends were cut back, 5 bases at V and 4 bases at J, with 2 bases in the middle. The CDR3 DNA follows: TGTGCCATCAGTTTCTATGGCTACACCTTC. Its protein is CAISFYGYTF.

This clone occurred a few times. The chain carries TRBV9 and TRBJ2-3; 8 positions match TRBD2. The CDR3 sequence is 15 residues long. Looked up from germline, CDR1 is SGDLS and CDR2 is YYNGEE. With 0 bases clipped from V and 2 bases from J, the junction kept 2 bases outside the gene matches. DNA of the CDR3: TGTGCCAGCAGCGTAGCGGGGGGGCTCACAGATACGCAGTATTTT. Translation gives CASSVAGGLTDTQYF.

This clone was detected only a few times. The chain has TRBV27 and TRBJ2-1, with 12 bases lining up with TRBD1. V lost 5 bases to trimming and J lost 7 bases; unmatched junction nucleotides: 15. The CDR3 runs 18 residues. The V gene's germline CDR1 is MNHEY and CDR2 SMNVEV (reference sequence). This CDR3 is CASSPPPGQGARGNEQFF. The CDR3 nucleotides read TGTGCCAGCAGTCCCCCCCCGGGACAGGGGGCTCGAGGTAATGAGCAGTTCTTC.